The clone carrying this T cell receptor beta chain was observed once. The record originates from a study of blood T cell repertoires in COVID-19. For the study at large: Samples came from the United States, Italy and Spain, spanning acute and convalescent COVID-19.

Looked up from germline, CDR1 is LGHNA and CDR2 is YSLEER. The V and J ends lost 4 bases and 8 bases respectively, with 14 bases between them. CDR3 length equals 13 residues. Sequencing used immunoSEQ multiplex PCR; TCRdb keeps in-frame clones, though not all of them. This sample yields under 300,000 clones, of which 86% are seen a single time; around 3% belongs to the top ten. The chain combines TRBV4-3 with TRBJ1-2; perhaps TRBD1 as D (6 bases). Material for sequencing was peripheral blood. This TCR derives from a woman aged 25 to 39 with active or convalescent COVID-19. The CDR3 DNA follows: TGCGCCAGCAGCCGGCAACAGGGTGGCGGCTACACCTTC. Its translation is CASSRQQGGGYTF.